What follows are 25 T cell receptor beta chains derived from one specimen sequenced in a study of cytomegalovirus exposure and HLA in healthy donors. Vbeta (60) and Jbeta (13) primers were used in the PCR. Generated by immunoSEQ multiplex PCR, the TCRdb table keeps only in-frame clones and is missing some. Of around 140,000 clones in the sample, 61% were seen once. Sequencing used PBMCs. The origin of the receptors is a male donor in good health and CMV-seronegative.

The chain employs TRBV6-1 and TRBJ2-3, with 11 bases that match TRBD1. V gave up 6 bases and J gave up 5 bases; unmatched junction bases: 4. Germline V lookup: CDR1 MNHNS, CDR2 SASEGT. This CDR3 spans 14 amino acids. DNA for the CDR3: TGTGCCAGCAGCCGGACAGGGGGCATAGATACGCAGTATTTT. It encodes CASSRTGGIDTQYF.

The CDR3 DNA reads TGTGCCAGCATGGCGGGGGGGCCCACAGATACGCAGTATTTT. Protein: CASMAGGPTDTQYF. The V gene is TRBV25-1, the J gene TRBJ2-3, with 9 nucleotides matching TRBD2. J gave up 2 bases and V 7 bases, and 4 bases lay outside the gene matches. The CDR3 has 14 residues. CDR1 MGHDK and CDR2 SYGVNS come from the germline V gene.

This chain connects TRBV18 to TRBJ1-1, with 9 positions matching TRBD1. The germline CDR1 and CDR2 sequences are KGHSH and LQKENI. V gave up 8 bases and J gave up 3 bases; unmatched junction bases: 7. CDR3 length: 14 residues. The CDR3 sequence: CASHGQGMYTEAFF. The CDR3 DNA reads TGTGCCAGCCATGGACAGGGGATGTACACTGAAGCTTTCTTT.

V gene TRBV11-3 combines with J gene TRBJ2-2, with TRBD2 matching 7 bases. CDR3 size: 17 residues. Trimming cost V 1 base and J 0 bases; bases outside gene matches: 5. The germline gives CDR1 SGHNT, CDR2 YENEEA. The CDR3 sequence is CASSLGAGDANTGELFF. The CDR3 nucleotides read TGTGCCAGCAGCTTAGGGGCGGGGGACGCGAACACCGGGGAGCTGTTTTTT.

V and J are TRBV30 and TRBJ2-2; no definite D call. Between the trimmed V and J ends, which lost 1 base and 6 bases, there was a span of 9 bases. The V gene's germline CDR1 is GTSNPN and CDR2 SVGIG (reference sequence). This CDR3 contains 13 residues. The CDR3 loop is CAWSEQSAGELFF. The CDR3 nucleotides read TGTGCCTGGAGTGAACAGTCGGCCGGGGAGCTGTTTTTT.

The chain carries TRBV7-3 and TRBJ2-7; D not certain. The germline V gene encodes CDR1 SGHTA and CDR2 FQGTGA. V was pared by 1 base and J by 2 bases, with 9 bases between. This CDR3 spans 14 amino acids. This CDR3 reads CASSLKSNPYEQYF. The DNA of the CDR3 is TGTGCCAGCAGCTTAAAAAGCAATCCCTACGAGCAGTACTTC. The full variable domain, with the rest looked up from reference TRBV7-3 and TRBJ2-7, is GAGVSQTPSNKVTEKGKYVELRCDPISGHTALYWYRQSLGQGPEFLIYFQGTGAADDSGLPNDRFFAVRPEGSVSTLKIQRTERGDSAVYLCASSLKSNPYEQYFGPGTRLTVT.

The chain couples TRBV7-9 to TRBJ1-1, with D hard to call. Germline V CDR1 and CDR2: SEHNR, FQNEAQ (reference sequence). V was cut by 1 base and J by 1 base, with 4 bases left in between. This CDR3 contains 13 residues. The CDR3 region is CASSLGRNTEAFF. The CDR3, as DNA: TGTGCCAGCAGCTTAGGTCGGAACACTGAAGCTTTCTTT.

The CDR3 DNA reads TGTGCCAGCAGTCGGAGGTCCGTCCTTGAGGAAGCTTTCTTT. The encoded protein is CASSRRSVLEEAFF. The genes are TRBV2 and TRBJ1-1; no clear D gene. V gave up 5 bases and J gave up 8 bases, with 18 bases separating them. From germline, CDR1 is SNHLY and CDR2 FYNNEI. The CDR3 contains 14 residues.

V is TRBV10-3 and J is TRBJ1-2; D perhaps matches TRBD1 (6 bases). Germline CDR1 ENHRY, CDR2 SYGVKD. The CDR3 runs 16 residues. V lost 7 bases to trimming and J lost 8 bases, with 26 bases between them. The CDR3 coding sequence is TGTGCCATCAAGTATAATACCGGGGGGCGGTTGGAAGGCTACACCTTC. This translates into CAIKYNTGGRLEGYTF.

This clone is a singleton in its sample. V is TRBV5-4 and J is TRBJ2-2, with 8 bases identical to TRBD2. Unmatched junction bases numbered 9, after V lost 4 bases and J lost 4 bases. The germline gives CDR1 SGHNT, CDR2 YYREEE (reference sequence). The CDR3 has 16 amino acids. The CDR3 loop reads CASSPPSGGATGELFF. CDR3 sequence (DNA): TGTGCCAGCAGCCCCCCTTCGGGGGGGGCCACCGGGGAGCTGTTTTTT.

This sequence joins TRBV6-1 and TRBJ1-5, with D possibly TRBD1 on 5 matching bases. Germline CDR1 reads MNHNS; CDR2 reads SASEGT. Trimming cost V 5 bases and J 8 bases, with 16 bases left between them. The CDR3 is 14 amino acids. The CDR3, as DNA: TGTGCCAGCAGTCAAGTCGGGGGGACGGAGCCCCAGCATTTT. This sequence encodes CASSQVGGTEPQHF.

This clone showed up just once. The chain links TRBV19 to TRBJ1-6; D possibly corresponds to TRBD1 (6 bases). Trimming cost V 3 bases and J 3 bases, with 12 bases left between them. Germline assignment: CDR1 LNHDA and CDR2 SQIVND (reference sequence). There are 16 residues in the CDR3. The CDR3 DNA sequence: TGTGCCAGTAGTATGACAGGACCAAACTATAATTCACCCCTCCACTTT. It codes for CASSMTGPNYNSPLHF.

The CDR3 is CASSQSPGFGVYGYTF. CDR3 in DNA: TGCGCCAGCAGTCAATCGCCGGGGTTCGGGGTCTATGGCTACACCTTC. The chain joins TRBV23-1 to TRBJ1-2; D call uncertain. TRBV23-1 is assigned to the ORF class and has an uncertain function. This CDR3 has 16 residues. Trimming took off 0 bases at V and 4 bases at J, with 15 bases between the two ends.

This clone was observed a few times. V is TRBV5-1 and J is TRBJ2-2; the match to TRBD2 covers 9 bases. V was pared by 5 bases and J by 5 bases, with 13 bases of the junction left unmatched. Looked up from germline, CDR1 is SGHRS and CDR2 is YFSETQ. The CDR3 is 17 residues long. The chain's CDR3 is CASSQTLSGGSTGELFF. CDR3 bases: TGCGCCAGCAGTCAAACCCTTAGCGGGGGTAGTACCGGGGAGCTGTTTTTT. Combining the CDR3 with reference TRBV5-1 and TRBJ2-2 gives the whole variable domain KAGVTQTPRYLIKTRGQQVTLSCSPISGHRSVSWYQQTPGQGLQFLFEYFSETQRNKGNFPGRFSGRQFSNSRSEMNVSTLELGDSALYLCASSQTLSGGSTGELFFGEGSRLTVL.

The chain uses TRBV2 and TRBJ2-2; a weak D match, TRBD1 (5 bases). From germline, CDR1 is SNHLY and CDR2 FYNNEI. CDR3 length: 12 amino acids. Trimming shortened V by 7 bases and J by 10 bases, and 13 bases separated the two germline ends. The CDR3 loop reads CASTPTGAELFF. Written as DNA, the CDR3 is TGTGCCAGCACCCCTACAGGTGCGGAGCTGTTTTTT.

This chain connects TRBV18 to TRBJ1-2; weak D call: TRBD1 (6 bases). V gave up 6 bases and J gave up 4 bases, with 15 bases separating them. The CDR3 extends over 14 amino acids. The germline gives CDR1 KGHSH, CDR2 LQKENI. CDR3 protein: CASSTGPEFYGYTF. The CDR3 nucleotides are TGTGCCAGCTCTACAGGGCCGGAATTCTATGGCTACACCTTC. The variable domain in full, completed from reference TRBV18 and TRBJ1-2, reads NAGVMQNPRHLVRRRGQEARLRCSPMKGHSHVYWYRQLPEEGLKFMVYLQKENIIDESGMPKERFSAEFPKEGPSILRIQQVVRGDSAAYFCASSTGPEFYGYTFGSGTRLTVV.

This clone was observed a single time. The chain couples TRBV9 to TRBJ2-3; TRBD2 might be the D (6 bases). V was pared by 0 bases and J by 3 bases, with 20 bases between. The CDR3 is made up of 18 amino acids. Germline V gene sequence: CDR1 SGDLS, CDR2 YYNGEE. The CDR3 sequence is CASSVGSRNFGRTDTQYF. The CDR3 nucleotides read TGTGCCAGCAGCGTAGGAAGTCGGAACTTTGGGAGGACAGATACGCAGTATTTT.

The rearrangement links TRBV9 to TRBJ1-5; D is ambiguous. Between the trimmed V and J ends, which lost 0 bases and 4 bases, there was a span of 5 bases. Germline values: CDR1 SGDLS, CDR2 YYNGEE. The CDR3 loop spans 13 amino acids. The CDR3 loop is CASSVARNQPQHF. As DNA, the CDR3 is TGTGCCAGCAGCGTAGCTCGGAATCAGCCCCAGCATTTT.

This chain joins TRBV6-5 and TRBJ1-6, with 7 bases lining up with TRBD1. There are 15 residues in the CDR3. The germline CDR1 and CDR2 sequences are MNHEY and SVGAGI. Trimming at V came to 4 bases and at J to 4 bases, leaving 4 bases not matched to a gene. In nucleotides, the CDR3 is TGTGCCAGCAGTTTACAGGGGCTTTATAATTCACCCCTCCACTTT. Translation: CASSLQGLYNSPLHF.

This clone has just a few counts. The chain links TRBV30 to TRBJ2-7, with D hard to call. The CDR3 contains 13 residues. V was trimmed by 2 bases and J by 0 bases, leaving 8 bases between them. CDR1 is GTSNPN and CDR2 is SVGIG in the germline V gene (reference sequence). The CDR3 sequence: CAWSFQDSYEQYF. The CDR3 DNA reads TGTGCCTGGAGTTTTCAGGACTCCTACGAGCAGTACTTC.

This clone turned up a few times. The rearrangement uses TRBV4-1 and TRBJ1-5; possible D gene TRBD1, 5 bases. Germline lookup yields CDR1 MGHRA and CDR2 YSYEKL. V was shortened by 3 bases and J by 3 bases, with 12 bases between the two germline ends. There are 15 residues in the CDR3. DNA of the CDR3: TGCGCCAGCAGCCACGTCATAGGGGTCAATCAGCCCCAGCATTTT. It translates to CASSHVIGVNQPQHF.

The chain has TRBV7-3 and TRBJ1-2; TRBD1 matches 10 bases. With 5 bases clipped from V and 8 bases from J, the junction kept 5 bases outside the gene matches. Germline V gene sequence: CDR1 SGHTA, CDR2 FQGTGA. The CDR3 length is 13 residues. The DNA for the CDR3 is TGTGCCAGCAGCCAAGGGACAGGGGACGGCTACACCTTC. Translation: CASSQGTGDGYTF.

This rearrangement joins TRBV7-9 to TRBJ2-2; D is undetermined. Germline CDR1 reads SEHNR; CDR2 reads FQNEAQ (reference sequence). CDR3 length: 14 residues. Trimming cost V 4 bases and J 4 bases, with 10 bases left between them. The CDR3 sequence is CASSSQKSTGELFF. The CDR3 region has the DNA TGTGCCAGCAGCTCCCAGAAAAGCACCGGGGAGCTGTTTTTT.

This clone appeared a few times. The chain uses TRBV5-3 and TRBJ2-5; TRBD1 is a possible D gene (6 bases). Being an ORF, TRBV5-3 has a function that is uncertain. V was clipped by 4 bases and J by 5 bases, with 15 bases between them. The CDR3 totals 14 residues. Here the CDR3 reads CARSPNGQLETQYF. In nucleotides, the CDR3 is TGTGCCAGAAGCCCCAATGGACAGTTGGAGACCCAGTACTTC.

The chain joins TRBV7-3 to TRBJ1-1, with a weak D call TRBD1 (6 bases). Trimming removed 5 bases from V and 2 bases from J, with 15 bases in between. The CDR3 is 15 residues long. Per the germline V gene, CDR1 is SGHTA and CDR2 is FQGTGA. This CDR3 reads CASSRGGARNTEAFF. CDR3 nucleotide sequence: TGTGCCAGCAGCCGGGGGGGGGCTAGAAACACTGAAGCTTTCTTT.